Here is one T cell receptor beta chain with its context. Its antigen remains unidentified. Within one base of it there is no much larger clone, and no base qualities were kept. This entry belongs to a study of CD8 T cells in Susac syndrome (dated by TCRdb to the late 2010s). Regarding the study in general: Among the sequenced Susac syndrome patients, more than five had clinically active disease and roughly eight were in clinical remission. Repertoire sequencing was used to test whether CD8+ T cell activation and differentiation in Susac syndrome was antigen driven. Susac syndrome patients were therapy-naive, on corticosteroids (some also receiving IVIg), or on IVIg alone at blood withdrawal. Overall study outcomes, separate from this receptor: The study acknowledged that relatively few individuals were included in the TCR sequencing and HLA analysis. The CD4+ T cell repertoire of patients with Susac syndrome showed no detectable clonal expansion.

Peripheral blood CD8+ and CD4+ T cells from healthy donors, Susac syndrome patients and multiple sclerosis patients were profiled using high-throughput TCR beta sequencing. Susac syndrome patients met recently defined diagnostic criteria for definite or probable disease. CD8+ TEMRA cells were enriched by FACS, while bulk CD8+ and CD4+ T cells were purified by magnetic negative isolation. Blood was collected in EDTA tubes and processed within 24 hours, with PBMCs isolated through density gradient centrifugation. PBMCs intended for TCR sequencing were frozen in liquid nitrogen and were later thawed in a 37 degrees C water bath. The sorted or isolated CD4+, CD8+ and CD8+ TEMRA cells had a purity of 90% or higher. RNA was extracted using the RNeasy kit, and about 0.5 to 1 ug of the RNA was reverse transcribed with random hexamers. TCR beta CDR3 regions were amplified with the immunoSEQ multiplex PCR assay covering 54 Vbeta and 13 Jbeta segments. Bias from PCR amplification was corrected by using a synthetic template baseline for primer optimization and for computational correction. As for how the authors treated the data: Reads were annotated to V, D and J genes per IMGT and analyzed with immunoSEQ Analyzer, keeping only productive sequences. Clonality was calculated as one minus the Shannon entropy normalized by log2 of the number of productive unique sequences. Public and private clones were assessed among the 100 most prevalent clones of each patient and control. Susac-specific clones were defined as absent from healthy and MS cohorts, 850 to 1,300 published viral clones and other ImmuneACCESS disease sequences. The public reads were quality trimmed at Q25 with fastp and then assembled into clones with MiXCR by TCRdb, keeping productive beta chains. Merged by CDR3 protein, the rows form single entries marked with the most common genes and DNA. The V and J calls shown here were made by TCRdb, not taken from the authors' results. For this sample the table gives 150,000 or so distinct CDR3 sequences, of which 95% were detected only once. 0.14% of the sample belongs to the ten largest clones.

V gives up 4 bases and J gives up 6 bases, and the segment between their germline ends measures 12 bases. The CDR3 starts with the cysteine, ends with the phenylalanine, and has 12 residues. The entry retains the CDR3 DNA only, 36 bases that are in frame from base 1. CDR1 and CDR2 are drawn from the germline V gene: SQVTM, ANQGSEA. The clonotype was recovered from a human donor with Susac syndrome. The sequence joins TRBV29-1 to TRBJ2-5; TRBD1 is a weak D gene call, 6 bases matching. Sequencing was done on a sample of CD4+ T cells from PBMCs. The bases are TGCAGCGTTGGGGTGGGGGCGAAGACCCAGTACTTC. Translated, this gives CSVGVGAKTQYF.